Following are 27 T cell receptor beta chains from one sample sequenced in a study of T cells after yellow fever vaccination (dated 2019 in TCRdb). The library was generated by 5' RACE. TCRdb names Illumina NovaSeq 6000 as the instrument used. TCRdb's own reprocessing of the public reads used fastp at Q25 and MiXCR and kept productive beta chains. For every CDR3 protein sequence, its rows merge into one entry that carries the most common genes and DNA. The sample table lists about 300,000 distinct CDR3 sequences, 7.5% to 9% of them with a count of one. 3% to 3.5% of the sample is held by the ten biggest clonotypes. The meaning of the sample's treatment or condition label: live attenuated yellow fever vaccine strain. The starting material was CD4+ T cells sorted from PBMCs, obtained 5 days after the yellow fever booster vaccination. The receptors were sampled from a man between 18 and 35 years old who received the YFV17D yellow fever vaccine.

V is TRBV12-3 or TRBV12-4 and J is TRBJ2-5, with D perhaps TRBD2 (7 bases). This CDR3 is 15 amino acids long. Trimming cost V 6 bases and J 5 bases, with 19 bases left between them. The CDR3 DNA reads TGTGCCAGCAGATTAAGAGGGGGGGCGAGGGAGACCCAGTACTTC. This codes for CASRLRGGARETQYF.

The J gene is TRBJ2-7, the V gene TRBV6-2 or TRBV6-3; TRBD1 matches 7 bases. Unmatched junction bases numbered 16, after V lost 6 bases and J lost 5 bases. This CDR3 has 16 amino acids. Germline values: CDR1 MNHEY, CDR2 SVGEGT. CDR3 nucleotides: TGTGCCAGCAGCCGGACAGGACGAACAACATCTGACGAGCAGTACTTC. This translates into CASSRTGRTTSDEQYF.

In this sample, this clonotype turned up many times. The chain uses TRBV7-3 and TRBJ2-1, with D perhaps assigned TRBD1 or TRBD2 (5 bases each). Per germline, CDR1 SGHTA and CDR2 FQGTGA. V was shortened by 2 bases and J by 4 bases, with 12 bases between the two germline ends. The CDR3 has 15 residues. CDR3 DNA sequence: TGTGCCAGCAGCTTATCCGGGACCCTGTACAATGAGCAGTTCTTC. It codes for CASSLSGTLYNEQFF.

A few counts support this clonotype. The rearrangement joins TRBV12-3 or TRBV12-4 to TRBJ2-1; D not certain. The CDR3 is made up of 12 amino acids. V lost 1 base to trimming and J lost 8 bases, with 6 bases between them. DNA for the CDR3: TGTGCCAGCAGTTTAGTTAGGTATGAGCAGTTCTTC. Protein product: CASSLVRYEQFF.

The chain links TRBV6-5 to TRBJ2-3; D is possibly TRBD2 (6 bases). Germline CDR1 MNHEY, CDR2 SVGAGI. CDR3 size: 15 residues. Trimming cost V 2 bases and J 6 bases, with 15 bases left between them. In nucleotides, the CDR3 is TGTGCCAGCAGTTACGGCGGGGCCTCCTGGGATACGCAGTATTTT. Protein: CASSYGGASWDTQYF.

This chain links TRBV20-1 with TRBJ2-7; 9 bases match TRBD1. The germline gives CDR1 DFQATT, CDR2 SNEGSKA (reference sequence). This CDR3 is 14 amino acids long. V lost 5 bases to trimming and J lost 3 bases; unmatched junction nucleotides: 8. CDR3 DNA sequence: TGCAGTGCTGGAACCGGGACAGGGTTCTACGAGCAGTACTTC. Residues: CSAGTGTGFYEQYF.

Written as DNA, the CDR3 is TGTGCCAGCAGCCGAAGCCGGACTAGCTTCGATGAGCAGTTCTTC. It specifies CASSRSRTSFDEQFF. V is TRBV3-1 and J is TRBJ2-1; 8 nucleotides agree with TRBD2. J lost 8 bases, V lost 4 bases, and 10 bases had no gene match. The length of the CDR3 is 15 residues. Germline CDR1 reads LGHDT; CDR2 reads YNNKEL (reference sequence).

For the CDR3, the DNA is TGTGCCAGCAGCTTAGCCTCTAGCCAGGCCTACGAGCAGTACGTC. Protein sequence: CASSLASSQAYEQYV. The V and J genes are TRBV7-2 and TRBJ2-7, with D possibly TRBD2 on 5 matching bases. V lost 0 bases and J lost 2, with 11 bases in between. Germline CDR1 SGHTA, CDR2 FQGNSA. The CDR3 loop spans 15 amino acids.

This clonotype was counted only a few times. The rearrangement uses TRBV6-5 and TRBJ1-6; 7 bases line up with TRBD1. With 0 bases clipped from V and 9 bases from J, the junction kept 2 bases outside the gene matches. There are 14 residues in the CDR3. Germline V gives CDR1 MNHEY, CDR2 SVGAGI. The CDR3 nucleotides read TGTGCCAGCAGTTACTCGGACAGGACTTCACCCCTCCACTTT. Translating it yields CASSYSDRTSPLHF.

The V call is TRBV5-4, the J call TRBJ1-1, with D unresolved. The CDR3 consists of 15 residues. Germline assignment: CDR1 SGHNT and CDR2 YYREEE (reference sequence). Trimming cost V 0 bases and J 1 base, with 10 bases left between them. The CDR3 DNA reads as TGTGCCAGCAGCTTGGCCAAGGACGGGAACACTGAAGCTTTCTTT. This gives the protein CASSLAKDGNTEAFF.

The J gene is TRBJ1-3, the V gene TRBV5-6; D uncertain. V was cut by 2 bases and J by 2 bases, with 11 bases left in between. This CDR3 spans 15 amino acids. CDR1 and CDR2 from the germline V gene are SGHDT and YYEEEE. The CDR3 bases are TGTGCCAGCAGCTTATTAGGATATGCTGGAAACACCATATATTTT. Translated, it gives CASSLLGYAGNTIYF.

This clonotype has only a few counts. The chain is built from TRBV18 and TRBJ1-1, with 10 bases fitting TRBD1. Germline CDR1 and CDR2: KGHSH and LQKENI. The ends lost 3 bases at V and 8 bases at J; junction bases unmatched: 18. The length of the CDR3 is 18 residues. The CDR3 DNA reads TGTGCCAGCTCACCCGGAGAGTCCCCGGGACAGGGGATTTGGGAAGCTTTCTTT. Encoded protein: CASSPGESPGQGIWEAFF.

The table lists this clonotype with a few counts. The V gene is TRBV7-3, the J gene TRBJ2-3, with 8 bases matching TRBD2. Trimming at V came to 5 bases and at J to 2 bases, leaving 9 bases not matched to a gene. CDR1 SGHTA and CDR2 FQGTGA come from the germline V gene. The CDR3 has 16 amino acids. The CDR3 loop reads CASSPRGGSATDTQYF. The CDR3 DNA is TGTGCCAGCAGCCCCCGCGGGGGGTCCGCCACAGATACGCAGTATTTT.

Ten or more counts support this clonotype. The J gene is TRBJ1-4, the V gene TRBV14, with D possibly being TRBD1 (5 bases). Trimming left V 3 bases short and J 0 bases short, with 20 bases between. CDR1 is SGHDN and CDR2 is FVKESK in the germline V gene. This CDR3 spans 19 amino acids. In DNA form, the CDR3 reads TGTGCCAGCAGCCAGGCCTACGGGCGGTCCAGGGCAACTAATGAAAAACTGTTTTTT. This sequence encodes CASSQAYGRSRATNEKLFF.

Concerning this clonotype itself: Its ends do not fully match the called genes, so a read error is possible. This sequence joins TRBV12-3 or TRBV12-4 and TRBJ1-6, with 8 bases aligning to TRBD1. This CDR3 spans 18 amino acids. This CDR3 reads CASSLALIGTGYNSRLHF. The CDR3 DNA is TGTGCCAGCAGTTTAGCGCTAATAGGGACAGGTTATAATTCACGCCTCCACTTT.

DNA for the CDR3: TGCGCCAGCAGCCAAAGGAGAACCGATCCTCGGAAACTGTTTTTT. Translating it yields CASSQRRTDPRKLFF. The rearrangement uses TRBV4-1 and TRBJ1-4; no reliable D call. The CDR3 is 15 amino acids. The germline CDR1 and CDR2 sequences are MGHRA and YSYEKL. Trimming removed 2 bases at V and 11 bases at J, with 18 bases between.

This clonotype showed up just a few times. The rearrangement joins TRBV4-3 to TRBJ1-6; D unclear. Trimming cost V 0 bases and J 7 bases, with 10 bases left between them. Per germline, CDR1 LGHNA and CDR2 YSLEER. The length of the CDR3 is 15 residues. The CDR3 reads CASSQDFRLNSPLHF. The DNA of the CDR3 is TGCGCCAGCAGCCAAGATTTCCGTCTAAATTCACCCCTCCACTTT.

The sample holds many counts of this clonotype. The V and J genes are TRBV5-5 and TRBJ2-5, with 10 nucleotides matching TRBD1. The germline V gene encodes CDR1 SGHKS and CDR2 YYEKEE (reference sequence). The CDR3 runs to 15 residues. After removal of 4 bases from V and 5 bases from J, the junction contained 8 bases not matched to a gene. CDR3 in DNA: TGTGCCAGCAGCCCCCGACAGGGGGCACGGGAGACCCAGTACTTC. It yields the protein CASSPRQGARETQYF.

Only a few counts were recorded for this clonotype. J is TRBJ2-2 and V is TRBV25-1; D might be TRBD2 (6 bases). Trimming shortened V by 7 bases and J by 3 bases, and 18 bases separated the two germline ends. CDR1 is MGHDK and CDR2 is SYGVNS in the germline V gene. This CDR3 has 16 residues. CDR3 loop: CASTDPRLGDTGELFF. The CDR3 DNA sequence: TGTGCCAGCACCGACCCCCGACTAGGGGACACCGGGGAGCTGTTTTTT.

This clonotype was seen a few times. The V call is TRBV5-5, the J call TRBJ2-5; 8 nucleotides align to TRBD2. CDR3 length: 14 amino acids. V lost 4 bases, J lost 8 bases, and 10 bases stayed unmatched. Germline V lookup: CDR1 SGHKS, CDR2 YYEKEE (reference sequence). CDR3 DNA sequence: TGTGCCAGCAGCACCGGGGGGGACATCGCAACCCAGTACTTC. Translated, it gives CASSTGGDIATQYF.

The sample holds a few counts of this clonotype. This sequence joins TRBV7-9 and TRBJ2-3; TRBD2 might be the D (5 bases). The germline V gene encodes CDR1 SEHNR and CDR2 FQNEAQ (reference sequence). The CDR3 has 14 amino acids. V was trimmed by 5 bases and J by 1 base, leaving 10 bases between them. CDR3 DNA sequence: TGTGCCAGCAGCCACACCGGGGGCACAGATACGCAGTATTTT. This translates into CASSHTGGTDTQYF.

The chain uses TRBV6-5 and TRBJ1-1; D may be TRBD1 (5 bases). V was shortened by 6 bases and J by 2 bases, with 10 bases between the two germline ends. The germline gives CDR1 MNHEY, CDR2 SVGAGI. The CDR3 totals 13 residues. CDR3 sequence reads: CASRRDYNTEAFF. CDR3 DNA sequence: TGTGCCAGCAGACGGGACTACAACACTGAAGCTTTCTTT.

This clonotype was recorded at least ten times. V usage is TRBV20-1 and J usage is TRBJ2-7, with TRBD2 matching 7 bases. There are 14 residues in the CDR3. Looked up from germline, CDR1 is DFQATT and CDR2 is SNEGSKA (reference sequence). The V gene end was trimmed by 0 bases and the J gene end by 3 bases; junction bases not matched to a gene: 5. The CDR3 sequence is CSARDRGGGYEQYF. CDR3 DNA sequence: TGCAGTGCTAGAGATCGTGGGGGGGGCTACGAGCAGTACTTC.

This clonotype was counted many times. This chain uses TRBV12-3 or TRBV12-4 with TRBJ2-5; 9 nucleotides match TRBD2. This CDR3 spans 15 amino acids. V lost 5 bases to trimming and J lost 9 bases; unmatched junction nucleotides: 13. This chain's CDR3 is CASSPQRGAGMAQYF. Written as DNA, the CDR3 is TGTGCCAGCAGTCCTCAGCGGGGGGCCGGGATGGCCCAGTACTTC.

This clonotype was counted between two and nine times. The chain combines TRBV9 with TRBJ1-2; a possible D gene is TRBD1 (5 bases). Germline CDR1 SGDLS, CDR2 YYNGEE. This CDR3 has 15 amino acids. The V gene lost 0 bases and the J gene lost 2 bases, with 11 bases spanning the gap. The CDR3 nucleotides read TGTGCCAGCAGCGTAGTTGGCGCAGGGAACTATGGCTACACCTTC. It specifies CASSVVGAGNYGYTF.

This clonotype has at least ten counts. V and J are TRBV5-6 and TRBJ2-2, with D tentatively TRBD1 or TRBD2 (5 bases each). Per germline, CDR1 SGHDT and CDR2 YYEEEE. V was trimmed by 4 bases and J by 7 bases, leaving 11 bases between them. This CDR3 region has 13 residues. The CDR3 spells CASSLGVGGELFF. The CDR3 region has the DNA TGTGCCAGCAGCCTGGGGGTCGGCGGGGAGCTGTTTTTT.

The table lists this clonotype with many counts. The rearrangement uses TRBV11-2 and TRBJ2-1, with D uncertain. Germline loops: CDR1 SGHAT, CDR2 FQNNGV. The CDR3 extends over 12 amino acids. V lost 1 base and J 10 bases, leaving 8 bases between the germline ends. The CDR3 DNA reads TGTGCCAGCAGCTTAGGGGTAGAGGAGCAGTTCTTC. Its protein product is CASSLGVEEQFF.